A selection of T cell receptor beta chains follows, all from one sample in a study of OX40 agonist ivuxolimab in advanced cancers. Clones were sequenced by immunoSEQ multiplex PCR, and TCRdb holds only the in-frame ones, with some missing. The table records about 110,000 clones, approximately 90% of them present only once. Source: CD4+ or CD8+ T cells sorted from blood, taken in a trial of the OX40 agonist ivuxolimab. These receptors were obtained from an adult with an advanced solid tumor such as melanoma, head and neck, liver or kidney cancer. CDR3s include the opening cysteine and the closing phenylalanine or tryptophan. Fields, in order: CDR3 length, V gene, D gene, J gene, clone size, CDR3 protein, CDR3 DNA. A D gene is named only where the DNA matches it firmly. Rows may omit the clone size; those that give it use once, few, many or a size class.

CDR3 length: 14
V gene: TRBV5-1
D gene: .
J gene: TRBJ2-2
clone size: .
CDR3 protein: CASSLLANTGELFF
CDR3 DNA: TGCGCCAGCAGCTTGCTAGCGAACACCGGGGAGCTGTTTTTT

CDR3 length: 16
V gene: TRBV7-2
D gene: TRBD2
J gene: TRBJ2-3
clone size: .
CDR3 protein: CASSSGLAGYTDTQYF
CDR3 DNA: TGTGCCAGCAGCTCGGGACTAGCGGGGTACACAGATACGCAGTATTTT

CDR3 length: 13
V gene: TRBV5-4
D gene: .
J gene: TRBJ2-7
clone size: .
CDR3 protein: CATGDPQTYEQYF
CDR3 DNA: TGTGCCACTGGAGACCCTCAGACCTACGAGCAGTACTTC

CDR3 length: 18
V gene: TRBV19
D gene: TRBD1
J gene: TRBJ1-5
clone size: once
CDR3 protein: CASTLGDRGAYSNQPQHF
CDR3 DNA: TGTGCCAGTACCTTAGGGGACAGGGGAGCTTATAGCAATCAGCCCCAGCATTTT

CDR3 length: 13
V gene: TRBV2
D gene: .
J gene: TRBJ2-5
clone size: once
CDR3 protein: CASSGGQFKTQYF
CDR3 DNA: TGTGCCAGCAGTGGAGGACAGTTTAAGACCCAGTACTTC

CDR3 length: 14
V gene: TRBV5-4
D gene: .
J gene: TRBJ2-6
clone size: .
CDR3 protein: CASSGRSGANVLTF
CDR3 DNA: TGTGCCAGCAGCGGGCGCTCTGGGGCCAACGTCCTGACTTTC

CDR3 length: 17
V gene: TRBV19
D gene: .
J gene: TRBJ1-4
clone size: .
CDR3 protein: CASKHAGTYATNEKLFF
CDR3 DNA: TGTGCCAGTAAGCATGCTGGGACATACGCAACTAATGAAAAACTGTTTTTT

CDR3 length: 13
V gene: TRBV6-1
D gene: .
J gene: TRBJ2-2
clone size: .
CDR3 protein: CASRDSGPGELFF
CDR3 DNA: TGTGCCAGCAGGGACTCGGGGCCCGGGGAGCTGTTTTTT

CDR3 length: 14
V gene: TRBV6-1
D gene: .
J gene: TRBJ1-3
clone size: .
CDR3 protein: CASSEPGDGNTIYF
CDR3 DNA: TGTGCCAGCAGTGAACCGGGAGACGGAAACACCATATATTTT

CDR3 length: 16
V gene: TRBV4-2
D gene: TRBD1
J gene: TRBJ2-2
clone size: .
CDR3 protein: CASSHTGASNTGELFF
CDR3 DNA: TGTGCCAGCAGCCATACAGGGGCGTCGAACACCGGGGAGCTGTTTTTT

CDR3 length: 15
V gene: TRBV2
D gene: TRBD1
J gene: TRBJ1-6
clone size: .
CDR3 protein: CASSTMTGENSPLHF
CDR3 DNA: TGTGCCAGCAGTACTATGACAGGGGAGAATTCACCCCTCCACTTT

CDR3 length: 16
V gene: TRBV5-6
D gene: .
J gene: TRBJ2-2
clone size: once
CDR3 protein: CASSPGLGTNTGELFF
CDR3 DNA: TGTGCCAGCAGCCCGGGGTTGGGGACGAACACCGGGGAGCTGTTTTTT

CDR3 length: 13
V gene: TRBV2
D gene: .
J gene: TRBJ1-4
clone size: once
CDR3 protein: CASSEDRDRKLFF
CDR3 DNA: TGTGCCAGCAGTGAAGATAGGGATCGAAAACTGTTTTTT

CDR3 length: 15
V gene: TRBV6-5
D gene: .
J gene: TRBJ2-3
clone size: .
CDR3 protein: CASTPPGDSLDTQYF
CDR3 DNA: TGTGCCAGCACTCCGCCGGGGGACTCATTGGATACGCAGTATTTT

CDR3 length: 14
V gene: TRBV5-4
D gene: .
J gene: TRBJ1-2
clone size: .
CDR3 protein: CASSLSLANYGYTF
CDR3 DNA: TGTGCCAGCAGCTTAAGTCTTGCCAACTATGGCTACACCTTC

CDR3 length: 19
V gene: TRBV23-1
D gene: .
J gene: TRBJ2-6
clone size: .
CDR3 protein: CASSPSPRILYSGANVLTF
CDR3 DNA: TGCGCCAGCAGTCCCTCCCCGAGGATTTTATACTCTGGGGCCAACGTCCTGACTTTC

CDR3 length: 14
V gene: TRBV11-3
D gene: .
J gene: TRBJ2-1
clone size: .
CDR3 protein: CASSYQGLDNEQFF
CDR3 DNA: TGTGCCAGCAGTTATCAGGGACTGGACAATGAGCAGTTCTTC

CDR3 length: 13
V gene: TRBV12-5
D gene: .
J gene: TRBJ2-1
clone size: .
CDR3 protein: CASGLDYYNEQFF
CDR3 DNA: TGTGCTAGTGGTTTGGATTACTACAATGAGCAGTTCTTC

CDR3 length: 14
V gene: TRBV10-3
D gene: .
J gene: TRBJ1-1
clone size: .
CDR3 protein: CAISDHSMNTEAFF
CDR3 DNA: TGTGCCATCAGTGATCACAGTATGAACACTGAAGCTTTCTTT

CDR3 length: 17
V gene: TRBV7-9
D gene: TRBD1
J gene: TRBJ2-2
clone size: .
CDR3 protein: CASSLRFGQGRTGELFF
CDR3 DNA: TGTGCCAGCAGCTTACGGTTCGGACAGGGTAGGACCGGGGAGCTGTTTTTT

CDR3 length: 13
V gene: TRBV5-5
D gene: TRBD2
J gene: TRBJ2-1
clone size: .
CDR3 protein: CASSTGLAVEQFF
CDR3 DNA: TGTGCCAGCAGCACCGGACTAGCGGTTGAGCAGTTCTTC

CDR3 length: 14
V gene: TRBV11-2
D gene: TRBD1
J gene: TRBJ1-6
clone size: .
CDR3 protein: CASSPGQGVGPLHF
CDR3 DNA: TGTGCCAGCAGCCCGGGACAGGGGGTGGGACCCCTCCACTTT

CDR3 length: 13
V gene: TRBV7-9
D gene: .
J gene: TRBJ1-2
clone size: .
CDR3 protein: CASSKDSVYGYTF
CDR3 DNA: TGTGCCAGCAGCAAGGACAGCGTCTATGGCTACACCTTC